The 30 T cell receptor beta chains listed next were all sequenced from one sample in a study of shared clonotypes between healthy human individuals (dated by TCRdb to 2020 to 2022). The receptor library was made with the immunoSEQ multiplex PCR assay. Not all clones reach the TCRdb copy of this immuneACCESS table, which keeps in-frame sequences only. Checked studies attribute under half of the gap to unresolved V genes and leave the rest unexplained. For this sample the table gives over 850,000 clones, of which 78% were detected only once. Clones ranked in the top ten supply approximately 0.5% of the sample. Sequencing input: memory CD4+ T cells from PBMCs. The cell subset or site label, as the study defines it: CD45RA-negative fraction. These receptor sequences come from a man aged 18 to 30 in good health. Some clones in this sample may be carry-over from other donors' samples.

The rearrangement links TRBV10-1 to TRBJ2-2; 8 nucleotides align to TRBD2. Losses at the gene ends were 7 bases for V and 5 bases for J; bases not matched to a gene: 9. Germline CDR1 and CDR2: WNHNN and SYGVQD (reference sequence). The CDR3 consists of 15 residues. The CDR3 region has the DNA TGCGCCAGCACCCCCGGGGGGGCGTTGACCGGGGAGCTGTTTTTT. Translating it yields CASTPGGALTGELFF.

CDR3 in amino acids: CATSGPGGALNTEAFF. CDR3 DNA sequence: TGTGCCACCTCGGGACCGGGAGGTGCCTTGAACACTGAAGCTTTCTTT. V usage is TRBV7-9 and J usage is TRBJ1-1; D is possibly TRBD1 (5 bases). The CDR3 is made up of 16 amino acids. V was clipped by 10 bases and J by 0 bases, with 21 bases between them. The germline V gene encodes CDR1 SEHNR and CDR2 FQNEAQ (reference sequence). Based on the CDR3 plus reference TRBV7-9 and TRBJ1-1, the full variable domain is DTGVSQNPRHKITKRGQNVTFRCDPISEHNRLYWYRQTLGQGPEFLTYFQNEAQLEKSRLLSDRFSAERPKGSFSTLEIQRTEQGDSAMYLCATSGPGGALNTEAFFGQGTRLTVV.

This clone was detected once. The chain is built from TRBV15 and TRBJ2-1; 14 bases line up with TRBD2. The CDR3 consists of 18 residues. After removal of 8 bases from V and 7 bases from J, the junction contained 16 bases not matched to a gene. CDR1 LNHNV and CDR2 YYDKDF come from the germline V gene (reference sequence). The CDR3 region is CATGTVMGLAGERNEQFF. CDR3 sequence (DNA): TGTGCCACCGGCACAGTCATGGGACTAGCGGGAGAAAGAAATGAGCAGTTCTTC.

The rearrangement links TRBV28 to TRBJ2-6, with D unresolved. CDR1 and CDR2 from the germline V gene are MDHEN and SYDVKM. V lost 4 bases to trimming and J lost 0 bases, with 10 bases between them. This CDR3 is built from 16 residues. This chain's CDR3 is CASSSLQFSGANVLTF. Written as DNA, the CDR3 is TGTGCCAGCAGTTCCCTCCAATTCTCTGGGGCCAACGTCCTGACTTTC.

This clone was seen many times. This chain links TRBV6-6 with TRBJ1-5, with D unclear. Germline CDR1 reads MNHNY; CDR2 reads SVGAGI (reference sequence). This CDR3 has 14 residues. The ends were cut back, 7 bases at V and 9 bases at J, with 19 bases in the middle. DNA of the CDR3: TGTGCCAGCACCGACCGGGTCTCGGGTGGGCCCCAGCATTTT. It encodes CASTDRVSGGPQHF.

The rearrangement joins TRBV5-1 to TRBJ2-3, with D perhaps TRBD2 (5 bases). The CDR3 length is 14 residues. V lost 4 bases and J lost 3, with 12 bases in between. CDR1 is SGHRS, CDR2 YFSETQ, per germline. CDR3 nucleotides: TGCGCCAGCAGCACTAGGTCGATGACAGATACGCAGTATTTT. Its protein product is CASSTRSMTDTQYF.

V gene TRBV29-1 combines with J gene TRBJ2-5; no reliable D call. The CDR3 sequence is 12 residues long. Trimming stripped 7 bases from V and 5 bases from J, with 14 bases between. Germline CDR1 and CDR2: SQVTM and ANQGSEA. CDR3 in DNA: TGCAGCGCGGAGAGCAGCAGGGAGACCCAGTACTTC. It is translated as CSAESSRETQYF.

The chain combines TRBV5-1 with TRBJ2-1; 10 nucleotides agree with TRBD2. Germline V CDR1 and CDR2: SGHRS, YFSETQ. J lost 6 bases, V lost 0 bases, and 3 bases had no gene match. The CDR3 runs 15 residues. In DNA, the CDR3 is TGCGCCAGCAGCTTGGCCCTAGCGGGAGTCAATGAGCAGTTCTTC. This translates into CASSLALAGVNEQFF.

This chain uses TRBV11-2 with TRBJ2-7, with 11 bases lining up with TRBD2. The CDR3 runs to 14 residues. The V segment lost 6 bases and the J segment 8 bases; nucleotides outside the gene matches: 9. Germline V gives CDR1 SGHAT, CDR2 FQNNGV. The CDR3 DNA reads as TGTGCCAGCAGTCGACTAGCGGGGCCCCCCAAGCAGTACTTC. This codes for CASSRLAGPPKQYF.

CDR3 region: CASSQMYSGSLADTQYF. CDR3 sequence (DNA): TGCGCCAGCAGCCAGATGTATAGCGGGAGTCTCGCAGATACGCAGTATTTT. The chain uses TRBV4-3 and TRBJ2-3, with 9 bases aligning to TRBD2. The J segment lost 4 bases and the V segment lost 3 bases, leaving 11 bases of the junction unmatched. Germline CDR1 LGHNA, CDR2 YSLEER. There are 17 residues in the CDR3.

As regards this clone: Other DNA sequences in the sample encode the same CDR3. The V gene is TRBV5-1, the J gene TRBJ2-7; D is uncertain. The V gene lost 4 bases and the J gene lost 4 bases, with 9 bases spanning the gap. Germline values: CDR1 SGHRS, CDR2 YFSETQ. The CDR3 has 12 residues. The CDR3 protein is CASSPGLYEQYF. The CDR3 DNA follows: TGCGCCAGCAGCCCGGGCCTTTACGAGCAGTACTTC.

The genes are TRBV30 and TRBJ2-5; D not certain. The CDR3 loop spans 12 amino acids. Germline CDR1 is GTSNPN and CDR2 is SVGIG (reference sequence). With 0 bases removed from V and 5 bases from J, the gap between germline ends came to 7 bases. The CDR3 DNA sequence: TGTGCCTGGAGTGTACGGGTTGAGACCCAGTACTTC. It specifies CAWSVRVETQYF.

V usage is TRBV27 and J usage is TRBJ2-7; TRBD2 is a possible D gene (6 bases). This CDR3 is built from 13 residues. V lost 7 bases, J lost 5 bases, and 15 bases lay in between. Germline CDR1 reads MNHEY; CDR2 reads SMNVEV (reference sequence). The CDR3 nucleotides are TGTGCCAGCAAGCCTCAGGGACTGCACGAGCAGTACTTC. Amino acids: CASKPQGLHEQYF.

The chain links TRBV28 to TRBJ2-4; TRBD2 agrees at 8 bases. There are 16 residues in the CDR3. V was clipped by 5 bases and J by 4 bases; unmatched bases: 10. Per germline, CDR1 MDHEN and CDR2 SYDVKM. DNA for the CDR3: TGTGCCAGCAGTCCCCCGGGACTAGGCTTTAAAAACATTCAGTACTTC. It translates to CASSPPGLGFKNIQYF.

CDR3 protein: CASSGRRGTNEQFF. DNA for the CDR3: TGTGCCAGCAGTGGGAGGAGAGGGACGAATGAGCAGTTCTTC. V and J are TRBV9 and TRBJ2-1, with D tentatively TRBD2 (6 bases). V was pared by 5 bases and J by 7 bases, with 16 bases between. The CDR3 covers 14 residues. CDR1 is SGDLS, CDR2 YYNGEE, per germline.

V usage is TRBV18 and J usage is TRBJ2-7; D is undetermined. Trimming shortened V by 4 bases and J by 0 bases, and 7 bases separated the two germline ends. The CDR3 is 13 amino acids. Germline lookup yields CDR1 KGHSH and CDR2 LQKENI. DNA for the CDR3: TGTGCCAGCTCACGGAGTCTCTCCTACGAGCAGTACTTC. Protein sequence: CASSRSLSYEQYF.

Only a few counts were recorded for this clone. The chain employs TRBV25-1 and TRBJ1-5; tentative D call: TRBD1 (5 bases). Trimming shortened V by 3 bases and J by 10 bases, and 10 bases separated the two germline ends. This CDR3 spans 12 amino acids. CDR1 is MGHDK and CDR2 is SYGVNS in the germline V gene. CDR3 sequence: CASSDQGGPQHF. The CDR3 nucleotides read TGTGCCAGCAGTGACCAGGGAGGCCCCCAGCATTTT.

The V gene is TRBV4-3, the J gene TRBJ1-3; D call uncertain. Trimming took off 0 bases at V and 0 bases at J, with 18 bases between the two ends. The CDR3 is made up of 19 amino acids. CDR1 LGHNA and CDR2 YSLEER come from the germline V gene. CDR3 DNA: TGCGCCAGCAGCCAAGATTTAGCTTTCGGAGAAGACTCTGGAAACACCATATATTTT. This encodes CASSQDLAFGEDSGNTIYF.

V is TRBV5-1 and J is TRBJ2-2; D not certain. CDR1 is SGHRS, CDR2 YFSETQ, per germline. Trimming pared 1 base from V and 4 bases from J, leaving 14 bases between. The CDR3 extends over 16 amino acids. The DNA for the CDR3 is TGCGCCAGCAGCTTGATCGACCGTGATACCACCGGGGAGCTGTTTTTT. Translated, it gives CASSLIDRDTTGELFF.

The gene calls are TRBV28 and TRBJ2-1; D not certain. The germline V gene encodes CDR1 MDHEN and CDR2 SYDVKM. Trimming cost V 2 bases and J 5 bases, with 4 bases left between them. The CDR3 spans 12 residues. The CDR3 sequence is CASSLNHNEQFF. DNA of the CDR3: TGTGCCAGCAGTTTAAACCACAATGAGCAGTTCTTC.

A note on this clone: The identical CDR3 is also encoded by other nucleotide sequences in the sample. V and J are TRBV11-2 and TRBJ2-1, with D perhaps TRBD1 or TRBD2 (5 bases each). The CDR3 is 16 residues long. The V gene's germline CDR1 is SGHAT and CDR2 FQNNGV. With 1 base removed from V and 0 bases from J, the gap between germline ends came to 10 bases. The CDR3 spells CASSLGGESSYNEQFF. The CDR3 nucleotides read TGTGCCAGCAGCTTAGGAGGGGAGAGCTCCTACAATGAGCAGTTCTTC. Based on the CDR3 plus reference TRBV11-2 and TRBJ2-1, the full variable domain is EAGVAQSPRYKIIEKRQSVAFWCNPISGHATLYWYQQILGQGPKLLIQFQNNGVVDDSQLPKDRFSAERLKGVDSTLKIQPAKLEDSAVYLCASSLGGESSYNEQFFGPGTRLTVL.

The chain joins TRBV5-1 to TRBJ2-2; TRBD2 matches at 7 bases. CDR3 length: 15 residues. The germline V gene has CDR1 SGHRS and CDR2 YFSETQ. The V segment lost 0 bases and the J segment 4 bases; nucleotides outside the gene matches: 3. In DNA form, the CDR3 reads TGCGCCAGCAGCTTGGCTCTAGCGGCCACCGGGGAGCTGTTTTTT. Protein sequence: CASSLALAATGELFF.

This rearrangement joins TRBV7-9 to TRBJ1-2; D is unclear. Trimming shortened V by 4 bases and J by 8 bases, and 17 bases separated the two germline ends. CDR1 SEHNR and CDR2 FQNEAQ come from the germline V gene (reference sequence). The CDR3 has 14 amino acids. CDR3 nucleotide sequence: TGTGCCAGCAGCTCCAACGACATCCTGAGGGGCTACACCTTC. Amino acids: CASSSNDILRGYTF. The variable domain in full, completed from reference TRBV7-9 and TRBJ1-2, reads DTGVSQNPRHKITKRGQNVTFRCDPISEHNRLYWYRQTLGQGPEFLTYFQNEAQLEKSRLLSDRFSAERPKGSFSTLEIQRTEQGDSAMYLCASSSNDILRGYTFGSGTRLTVV.

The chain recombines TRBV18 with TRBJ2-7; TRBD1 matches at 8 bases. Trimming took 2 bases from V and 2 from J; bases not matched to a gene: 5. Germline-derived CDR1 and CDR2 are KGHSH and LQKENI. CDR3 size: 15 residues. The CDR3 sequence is CASSPTGTGTYEQYF. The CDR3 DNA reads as TGTGCCAGCTCACCAACGGGGACAGGAACCTACGAGCAGTACTTC.

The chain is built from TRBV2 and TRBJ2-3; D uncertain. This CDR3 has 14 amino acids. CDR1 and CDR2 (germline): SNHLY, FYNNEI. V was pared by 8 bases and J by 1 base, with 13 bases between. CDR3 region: CASRVSPRTDTQYF. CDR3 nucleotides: TGTGCCAGCCGCGTGAGTCCCCGCACAGATACGCAGTATTTT.

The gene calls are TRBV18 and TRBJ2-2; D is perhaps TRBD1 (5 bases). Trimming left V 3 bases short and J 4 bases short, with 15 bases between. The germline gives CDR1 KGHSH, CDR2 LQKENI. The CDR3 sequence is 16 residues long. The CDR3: CASSPVSGAGTGELFF. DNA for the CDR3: TGTGCCAGCTCACCTGTGAGTGGGGCCGGCACCGGGGAGCTGTTTTTT.

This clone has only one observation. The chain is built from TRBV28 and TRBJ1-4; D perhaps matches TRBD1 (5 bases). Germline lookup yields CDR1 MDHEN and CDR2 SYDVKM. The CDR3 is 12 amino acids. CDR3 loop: CAGGRVGEKLFF. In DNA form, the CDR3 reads TGTGCGGGAGGCAGGGTGGGAGAAAAACTGTTTTTT.

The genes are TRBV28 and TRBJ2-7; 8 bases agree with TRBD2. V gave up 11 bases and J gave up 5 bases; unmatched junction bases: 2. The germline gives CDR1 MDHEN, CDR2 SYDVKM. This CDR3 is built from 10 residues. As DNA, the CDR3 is TGTGCCGTCGGGGGGGACGAGCAGTACTTC. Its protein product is CAVGGDEQYF.

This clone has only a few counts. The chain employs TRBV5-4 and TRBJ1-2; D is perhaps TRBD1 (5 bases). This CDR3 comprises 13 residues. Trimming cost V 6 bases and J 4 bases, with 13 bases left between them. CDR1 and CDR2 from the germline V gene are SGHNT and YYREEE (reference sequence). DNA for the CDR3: TGTGCCAGCACCCCAGGGAGGGGCTATGGCTACACCTTC. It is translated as CASTPGRGYGYTF.

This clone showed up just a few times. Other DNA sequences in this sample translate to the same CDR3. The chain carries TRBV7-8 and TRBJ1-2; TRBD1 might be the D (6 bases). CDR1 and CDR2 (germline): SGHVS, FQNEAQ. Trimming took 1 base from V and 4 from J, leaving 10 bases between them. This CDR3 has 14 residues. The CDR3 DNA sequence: TGTGCCAGCAGCTTAGGGGGGGCGGGCTATGGCTACACCTTC. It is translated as CASSLGGAGYGYTF.